Listed here are 20 T cell receptor beta chains from one sample, sequenced in a study of radiation and T cells in renal cell carcinoma. Indicated time point: blood 2 weeks post-SBRT. The treatment: 15 Gy SBRT to primary tumor, nephrectomy 4 weeks later. Here immunoSEQ multiplex PCR was the method, and the copy in TCRdb shows in-frame clones only, minus some. The sample holds tens of thousands of clones, about 86% seen once. The input for sequencing was blood, taken from a patient whose treatment included radiotherapy and nephrectomy. These receptors came from a woman aged 45-59 years with renal cell carcinoma.

The chain is built from TRBV6-6 and TRBJ1-1; D may be TRBD1 (6 bases). V shed 3 bases and J shed 5 bases, with 7 bases lying between them. The length of the CDR3 is 12 residues. Per germline, CDR1 MNHNY and CDR2 SVGAGI (reference sequence). CDR3 coding DNA: TGTGCCAGCAGTTATGGACAGACTGAAGCTTTCTTT. It translates to CASSYGQTEAFF.

The chain's CDR3 is CASTDLDGSYEQYF. CDR3 DNA sequence: TGTGCCAGCACGGACTTGGACGGATCCTACGAGCAGTACTTC. This rearrangement joins TRBV28 to TRBJ2-7; D might be TRBD2 (5 bases). The germline CDR1 and CDR2 sequences are MDHEN and SYDVKM. The V end lost 7 bases, the J end lost 1 base, and 14 bases lay between the germline ends. The CDR3 runs 14 residues. Supplemented by reference TRBV28 and TRBJ2-7, the full variable domain reads DVKVTQSSRYLVKRTGEKVFLECVQDMDHENMFWYRQDPGLGLRLIYFSYDVKMKEKGDIPEGYSVSREKKERFSLILESASTNQTSMYLCASTDLDGSYEQYFGPGTRLTVT.

The chain carries TRBV25-1 and TRBJ2-7; D gene ambiguous. The germline V gene has CDR1 MGHDK and CDR2 SYGVNS. This CDR3 region has 12 residues. V gave up 6 bases and J gave up 7 bases, with 13 bases separating them. The DNA of the CDR3 is TGTGCCAGCAGGGAAGGGTCAGGAGAGCAGTACTTC. It is translated as CASREGSGEQYF.

In its sample, this clone was seen once. The rearrangement links TRBV19 to TRBJ2-1; D is ambiguous. Trimming took 7 bases from V and 2 from J, leaving 9 bases between them. The CDR3 runs 13 residues. The germline V gene has CDR1 LNHDA and CDR2 SQIVND (reference sequence). CDR3 sequence: CASTHGPYNEQFF. The CDR3 DNA sequence: TGTGCCAGTACCCATGGACCCTACAATGAGCAGTTCTTC.

The chain links TRBV14 to TRBJ2-2, with D perhaps matching TRBD1 (6 bases). With 5 bases removed from V and 5 bases from J, the gap between germline ends came to 9 bases. CDR1 SGHDN and CDR2 FVKESK come from the germline V gene. This CDR3 comprises 13 residues. In DNA form, the CDR3 reads TGTGCCAGCAGCGCGCAGGGGACCGGGGAGCTGTTTTTT. It codes for CASSAQGTGELFF.

The rearrangement joins TRBV27 to TRBJ2-7; weak D call: TRBD2 (5 bases). Germline lookup yields CDR1 MNHEY and CDR2 SMNVEV (reference sequence). The germline V and J ends were trimmed by 5 bases and 3 bases, with 17 bases remaining between them. The CDR3 spans 15 residues. The CDR3, as DNA: TGTGCCAGCAGTGTCCCGAGGGCTGCTCTCTACGAGCAGTACTTC. It codes for CASSVPRAALYEQYF.

This clone was found once. This chain uses TRBV11-3 with TRBJ1-1; D is unresolved. Germline loops: CDR1 SGHNT, CDR2 YENEEA. Trimming shortened V by 4 bases and J by 8 bases, and 14 bases separated the two germline ends. The CDR3 totals 13 residues. CDR3 in DNA: TGTGCCAGCAGCTCGACACCCGGTGGGGAAGCTTTCTTT. It codes for CASSSTPGGEAFF.

This clone occurred once. This chain joins TRBV5-8 and TRBJ1-1; 8 nucleotides align to TRBD1. V lost 3 bases, J lost 5 bases, and 6 bases stayed unmatched. Germline CDR1 and CDR2: SGHTS and YDEGEE. This CDR3 spans 14 amino acids. The CDR3 nucleotides read TGTGCCAGCAGCTCCGGACAGGGTCGGACTGAAGCTTTCTTT. This encodes CASSSGQGRTEAFF.

The genes are TRBV4-3 and TRBJ1-2; D is uncertain. V lost 1 base and J lost 4, with 16 bases in between. Germline V CDR1 and CDR2: LGHNA, YSLEER. This CDR3 comprises 16 residues. The CDR3 DNA sequence: TGCGCCAGCAGCCAAGCGCCGCAGAGAGGTGGCTATGGCTACACCTTC. Translated: CASSQAPQRGGYGYTF.

This clone was picked up one time. The chain uses TRBV7-9 and TRBJ2-5; D possibly corresponds to TRBD1 (6 bases). Trimming left V 2 bases short and J 2 bases short, with 12 bases between. The length of the CDR3 is 15 residues. The germline V gene has CDR1 SEHNR and CDR2 FQNEAQ (reference sequence). The CDR3 sequence: CASSLYVDSQETQYF. In nucleotides, the CDR3 is TGTGCCAGCAGCTTATACGTGGACAGTCAAGAGACCCAGTACTTC.

This chain connects TRBV7-3 to TRBJ1-1; D uncertain. Germline CDR1 SGHTA, CDR2 FQGTGA. The CDR3 loop spans 13 amino acids. Deletions cut 5 bases from V and 7 bases from J, with 14 bases between. The DNA of the CDR3 is TGTGCCAGCAGCCCTAATCGGCGGCGTGAAGCTTTCTTT. This sequence encodes CASSPNRRREAFF.

This CDR3 reads CASSEATGTVSTDTQYF. The CDR3 nucleotides are TGCGCCAGCAGCGAAGCAACCGGGACAGTGAGCACAGATACGCAGTATTTT. The gene calls are TRBV5-1 and TRBJ2-3, with 7 bases matching TRBD1. Germline assignment: CDR1 SGHRS and CDR2 YFSETQ. V lost 4 bases, J lost 0 bases, and 11 bases stayed unmatched. This CDR3 spans 17 amino acids.

The V and J genes are TRBV9 and TRBJ2-1; 12 bases are a match to TRBD1. The V segment lost 6 bases and the J segment 7 bases; nucleotides outside the gene matches: 5. CDR1 and CDR2 (germline): SGDLS, YYNGEE. CDR3 length equals 14 residues. CDR3 region: CASTPGQGANEQFF. CDR3 nucleotides: TGTGCCAGCACCCCGGGACAGGGGGCGAATGAGCAGTTCTTC.

The chain carries TRBV9 and TRBJ1-2, with unresolved D. The CDR3 loop spans 12 amino acids. Germline V gene sequence: CDR1 SGDLS, CDR2 YYNGEE. The V end was cut by 0 bases, the J end by 7 bases, with 7 bases between. Written as DNA, the CDR3 is TGTGCCAGCAGCGTAGTCAGGAGTGGCTACACCTTC. Translation: CASSVVRSGYTF.

The gene calls are TRBV28 and TRBJ1-2; unclear D gene. Germline CDR1 is MDHEN and CDR2 is SYDVKM. The CDR3 sequence is 11 residues long. V lost 3 bases and J 5 bases, leaving 4 bases between the germline ends. CDR3 nucleotide sequence: TGTGCCAGCAGTTTTCGGTATGGCTACACCTTC. As protein: CASSFRYGYTF.

The sample holds a few counts of this clone. The genes are TRBV29-1 and TRBJ1-1, with TRBD1 matching over 8 bases. CDR3 length equals 13 residues. CDR1 and CDR2 from the germline V gene are SQVTM and ANQGSEA. The junction had 2 bases not matched to a gene; V was cut back by 5 bases and J by 0 bases. This CDR3 is CSVRQGLNTEAFF. The CDR3 DNA reads as TGCAGCGTTAGACAGGGGTTGAACACTGAAGCTTTCTTT.

This clone was seen a single time. This chain connects TRBV19 to TRBJ1-4; perhaps TRBD1 as D (6 bases). Germline CDR1 LNHDA, CDR2 SQIVND (reference sequence). The CDR3 runs 15 residues. Trimming cost V 5 bases and J 2 bases, with 12 bases left between them. The CDR3 DNA reads TGTGCCAGTAGTCAACGGACAGACACTAATGAAAAACTGTTTTTT. Translating it yields CASSQRTDTNEKLFF.

V is TRBV5-6 and J is TRBJ2-7; 10 bases match TRBD1. Germline trimming cut 3 bases from V and 6 bases from J; bases unmatched to any gene: 9. Germline loops: CDR1 SGHDT, CDR2 YYEEEE. This CDR3 comprises 15 residues. The CDR3 region is CASSWGTGDASEQYF. The CDR3, as DNA: TGTGCCAGCAGCTGGGGGACAGGGGACGCGAGCGAGCAGTACTTC.

J is TRBJ1-2 and V is TRBV10-3; unclear D gene. Trimming shortened V by 7 bases and J by 5 bases, and 14 bases separated the two germline ends. Germline V lookup: CDR1 ENHRY, CDR2 SYGVKD. This CDR3 is built from 13 residues. CDR3: CAITSGSGYGYTF. Here the CDR3 DNA reads TGTGCCATCACCTCGGGATCGGGTTATGGCTACACCTTC.

This clone has just one count. V usage is TRBV28 and J usage is TRBJ2-3; D unclear. This CDR3 is 15 amino acids long. Germline V lookup: CDR1 MDHEN, CDR2 SYDVKM. V gave up 5 bases and J gave up 1 base, with 13 bases separating them. The CDR3: CASSLTNPGTDTQYF. Written as DNA, the CDR3 is TGTGCCAGCAGTCTGACCAATCCCGGCACAGATACGCAGTATTTT.